One and the same sample provided the 25 T cell receptor delta chains below, sequenced in a study of gamma-delta chains in newborns, infants, children. TCRdb called clones from the reads again using CATT. Among more than 9,000 delta-chain clones, 3% to 4.5% were seen once, and the ten largest hold 8% to 9.5%. The specimen was blood. The origin of the receptors is a child who was a newborn, infant or young child, either healthy, febrile or measles-vaccinated (not recorded which).

As for this clone: Germline and junction disagree at one end, which may indicate a read error. The V call is TRDV1, the J call TRDJ1; D is undetermined. Germline-derived CDR1 and CDR2 are TSWWSYY and QGS. The CDR3 spans 14 residues. The CDR3 spells CALGLYPRTDKLIF. The DNA of the CDR3 is TGTGCCCTTGGTTTATACCCCCGAACCGATAAACTCATCTTT.

This clone was detected only a few times. The rearrangement joins TRDV3 to TRDJ1; 8 bases map to TRDD3. The CDR3 is 15 amino acids. Losses at the gene ends were 3 bases for V and 0 bases for J; bases not matched to a gene: 9. Germline CDR1 is TVYSNPD and CDR2 is GDNSRS (reference sequence). CDR3 loop: CALSLSWGNTDKLIF. As DNA, the CDR3 is TGTGCCTTATCCTTAAGCTGGGGGAACACCGATAAACTCATCTTT.

There are a few counts of this clone. At the DNA level, this CDR3 is encoded by other sequences in the same sample as well. The V gene is TRDV1, the J gene TRDJ1; a weak D match, TRDD3 (6 bases). Trimming took 3 bases from V and 0 from J, leaving 26 bases between them. Germline-derived CDR1 and CDR2 are TSWWSYY and QGS. This CDR3 contains 20 residues. The DNA of the CDR3 is TGTGCTCTTGGGGATCAGACCATACAGGGATATCCCCTGTACACCGATAAACTCATCTTT. Its translation is CALGDQTIQGYPLYTDKLIF.

Note on this clone: Other nucleotide sequences in the sample specify the same CDR3. This sequence joins TRDV2 and TRDJ3; 12 bases map to TRDD3. The V gene's germline CDR1 is GEAIGNYY and CDR2 EKD. The CDR3 runs 19 residues. Trimming took 3 bases from V and 3 from J; bases not matched to a gene: 8. In nucleotides, the CDR3 is TGTGCCTGTGACCCCCTACTGGGGGATACAAACTGGGACACCCGACAGATGTTTTTC. Protein: CACDPLLGDTNWDTRQMFF.

This clone has more than one count but fewer than ten. The chain couples TRDV2 to TRDJ1, with 8 bases that match TRDD3. Trimming at V came to 6 bases and at J to 4 bases, leaving 33 bases not matched to a gene. The V gene's germline CDR1 is GEAIGNYY and CDR2 EKD. The length of the CDR3 is 22 residues. CDR3 coding DNA: TGTGCCTGTCTTTCCCTACGGTTTGAGGGGGATATTTCCGCCGCGGATGACGATAAACTCATCTTT. Translating gives CACLSLRFEGDISAADDDKLIF.

The gene calls are TRDV2 and TRDJ2; TRDD3 matches at 10 bases. V was pared by 4 bases and J by 5 bases, with 3 bases of the junction left unmatched. The CDR3 sequence is 14 residues long. Germline V CDR1 and CDR2: GEAIGNYY, EKD. As DNA, the CDR3 is TGTGCCTGTGATCAACTGGGGGATACAGCACAACTCTTCTTT. Its translation is CACDQLGDTAQLFF.

This clone qualifies as medium-sized (0.01 to 0.1%). This chain connects TRDV1 to TRDJ1, with D uncertain. The V gene's germline CDR1 is TSWWSYY and CDR2 QGS. The length of the CDR3 is 15 residues. V lost 2 bases and J lost 1, with 11 bases in between. The CDR3 sequence: CALGEIPSPTDKLIF. For the CDR3, the DNA is TGTGCTCTTGGGGAAATACCCTCTCCCACCGATAAACTCATCTTT.

This rearrangement joins TRDV1 to TRDJ1, with 7 bases identical to TRDD3. Looked up from germline, CDR1 is TSWWSYY and CDR2 is QGS. The CDR3 has 16 amino acids. J lost 8 bases, V lost 1 base, and 13 bases had no gene match. The CDR3 is CALGEPYDWGVVKLIF. The CDR3, as DNA: TGTGCTCTTGGGGAACCCTACGACTGGGGCGTCGTAAAACTCATCTTT.

This clone was seen more than once but under ten times. This chain links TRDV3 with TRDJ1; 8 bases map to TRDD3. Germline V gene lookup returns CDR1 TVYSNPD and CDR2 GDNSRS (reference sequence). The J segment lost 0 bases and the V segment lost 3 bases, leaving 18 bases of the junction unmatched. The CDR3 length is 18 residues. This CDR3 reads CAFPRRSNWGVYTDKLIF. The DNA of the CDR3 is TGTGCCTTCCCCCGAAGATCTAACTGGGGGGTGTACACCGATAAACTCATCTTT.

Notes on this clone: Other DNA sequences of this sample code for an identical CDR3. The chain links TRDV1 to TRDJ1; D not resolved. V lost 3 bases and J lost 12, with 26 bases in between. From germline, CDR1 is TSWWSYY and CDR2 QGS. This CDR3 is 16 amino acids long. The CDR3 loop reads CALGESPCPPRVRIIF. The CDR3, as DNA: TGTGCTCTTGGGGAGTCCCCCTGCCCACCCCGGGTAAGAATCATCTTT.

This clone was recorded a few times. The chain carries TRDV1 and TRDJ1; TRDD3 matches at 7 bases. The germline gives CDR1 TSWWSYY, CDR2 QGS. The CDR3 is 17 residues long. Trimming took 3 bases from V and 2 from J; bases not matched to a gene: 12. In DNA form, the CDR3 reads TGTGCTCTTGGGGACCCACCGACCGCGGGGGATACCGATAAACTCATCTTT. Its translation: CALGDPPTAGDTDKLIF.

Remarks on this clone: One base away lies a much larger clone, so this may be a sequencing read error. This sequence joins TRDV2 and TRDJ1; unclear D gene. The CDR3 contains 13 residues. Germline-derived CDR1 and CDR2 are GEAIGNYY and EKD. V dropped 0 bases and J dropped 4 bases, with 8 bases sitting between them. The CDR3 loop is CACDTVSGDKLIF. For the CDR3, the DNA is TGTGCCTGTGACACCGTTTCAGGCGATAAACTCATCTTT.

Note on this clone: A much larger clone is a single base away; this may be a read error. No call was made for the V gene; the J gene is TRDJ1; TRDD3, the table's D call, lacks a check against the DNA. This CDR3 is built from 19 residues. The CDR3 DNA is TGTGCCCGTGACACGCTGGTGGCTATCGAGGGCCCGCGGTCAGATAAACTCATCTTT. Translation gives CARDTLVAIEGPRSDKLIF.

Concerning this clone: A junction end diverges from the germline sequence, so it may reflect a read error. The chain carries TRDV1 and TRDJ1; 7 bases fit TRDD3. Germline V gene sequence: CDR1 TSWWSYY, CDR2 QGS. The CDR3 is 16 amino acids. This CDR3 reads CSLGEPRRDTNDKLIF. CDR3 in DNA: TGTTCTCTTGGGGAACCTCGTCGGGATACCAACGATAAACTCATCTTT.

This clone was seen a few times. The chain couples TRDV1 to TRDJ1; D gene unclear. The length of the CDR3 is 21 residues. V was clipped by 1 base and J by 0 bases, with 27 bases between them. CDR1 is TSWWSYY, CDR2 QGS, per germline. CDR3 in DNA: TGTGCTCTTGGGGAACGAGCGCCGCGTTTTCCGAAGCCCTGGCACACCGATAAACTCATCTTT. Encoded protein: CALGERAPRFPKPWHTDKLIF.

This clone was picked up a small number of times. Different DNA sequences within this sample yield the same CDR3. The gene calls are TRDV2 and TRDJ3, with 10 bases matching TRDD3. Trimming cost V 1 base and J 0 bases; bases outside gene matches: 5. Germline loops: CDR1 GEAIGNYY, CDR2 EKD. The CDR3 loop spans 19 amino acids. In DNA form, the CDR3 reads TGTGCCTGTGACACGGTGGGGGATACAAGCTCCTGGGACACCCGACAGATGTTTTTC. The encoded protein is CACDTVGDTSSWDTRQMFF.

Regarding this clone: A far larger clone differs by one base, so this is likely a read error. Other nucleotide sequences from this sample produce the same CDR3. The J gene is TRDJ2, the V gene TRDV2; 9 bases match TRDD3. There are 14 residues in the CDR3. CDR1 and CDR2 (germline): GEAIGNYY, EKD. The J segment lost 4 bases and the V segment lost 2 bases, leaving 1 base of the junction unmatched. Written as DNA, the CDR3 is TGTGCCTGTGACATACTGGGGGAGACAGCACAACTCTTCTTT. Translating gives CACDILGETAQLFF.

This clone appeared a few times. The protein here is the DNA translation, as the TCRdb protein differs from it at residue 11. The chain couples TRDV2 to TRDJ3; TRDD3 matches at 8 bases. CDR3 length: 18 residues. Germline values: CDR1 GEAIGNYY, CDR2 EKD. The CDR3 region has the DNA TGTGCCTGTGACACCGCCTGGGGGACCTCCTTGGACACCCGACAGATGTTTTTC. Its translation: CACDTAWGTSLDTRQMFF.

This clone is medium-sized in the sample. The same CDR3 can be traced to other DNA sequences in this sample. CDR3 in amino acids: CACDPLGVSRQMFF. The CDR3 DNA follows: TGTGCCTGTGACCCCCTGGGGGTCTCCCGACAGATGTTTTTC. The genes are TRDV2 and TRDJ3; the match to TRDD3 covers 7 bases. The V gene end was trimmed by 3 bases and the J gene end by 11 bases; junction bases not matched to a gene: 6. CDR3 length equals 14 residues. Per the germline V gene, CDR1 is GEAIGNYY and CDR2 is EKD.

The table lists this clone with a few counts. The chain links TRDV1 to TRDJ1; 9 nucleotides agree with TRDD3. V shed 7 bases, J shed 0 bases, and the junction held 24 bases outside the gene matches. CDR1 is TSWWSYY, CDR2 QGS, per germline. This CDR3 region has 21 residues. CDR3 residues: CALVSSYVFWGITPYTDKLIF. CDR3 in DNA: TGTGCTCTTGTTTCCTCCTACGTCTTCTGGGGGATTACCCCCTACACCGATAAACTCATCTTT.

This clone was picked up a small number of times. The rearrangement uses TRDV1 and TRDJ1, with TRDD3 as a possible D gene (6 bases). V lost 0 bases and J lost 8, with 13 bases in between. The CDR3 has 14 amino acids. CDR1 is TSWWSYY, CDR2 QGS, per germline. The CDR3 DNA is TGTGCTCTTGGGGAACTCTCGACTACTGGGAAACTCATCTTT. As protein: CALGELSTTGKLIF.

The table lists this clone with a few counts. The chain links TRDV1 to TRDJ1, with 8 bases aligning to TRDD3. CDR1 is TSWWSYY and CDR2 is QGS in the germline V gene. J was trimmed by 1 base and V by 4 bases; bases with no gene match: 14. This CDR3 contains 18 residues. The CDR3 is CALGGQYTGDTFTDKLIF. For the CDR3, the DNA is TGTGCTCTTGGGGGTCAATATACTGGGGATACATTCACCGATAAACTCATCTTT.

The CDR3 spells CACDSAKFLPWGWEYTDKLIF. As DNA, the CDR3 is TGTGCCTGTGACTCCGCTAAATTCCTACCCTGGGGATGGGAATACACCGATAAACTCATCTTT. The V gene is TRDV2, the J gene TRDJ1; TRDD2 might be the D (7 bases). CDR3 length: 21 residues. Looked up from germline, CDR1 is GEAIGNYY and CDR2 is EKD. The ends were cut back, 3 bases at V and 0 bases at J, with 31 bases in the middle.

CDR3 amino acids: CALGPRGVYTDKLIF. Here the CDR3 DNA reads TGTGCTCTTGGGCCAAGAGGCGTTTACACCGATAAACTCATCTTT. V usage is TRDV1 and J usage is TRDJ1; D not certain. CDR3 length: 15 residues. CDR1 and CDR2 from the germline V gene are TSWWSYY and QGS. V lost 5 bases to trimming and J lost 0 bases, with 13 bases between them.

This sequence joins TRDV1 and TRDJ1; possibly TRDD3 for D (6 bases). The length of the CDR3 is 17 residues. V dropped 0 bases and J dropped 0 bases, with 14 bases sitting between them. CDR1 and CDR2 (germline): TSWWSYY, QGS. The CDR3 DNA reads TGTGCTCTTGGGGAACTTGCTGGGGACTCGTACACCGATAAACTCATCTTT. It yields the protein CALGELAGDSYTDKLIF.